This passage covers 27 T cell receptor beta chains from one sample sequenced in a study of blood T cell repertoires in COVID-19. Libraries were prepared by immunoSEQ multiplex PCR; TCRdb keeps only in-frame clonotypes and omits some of them. Of more than 150,000 clones in the sample, about four fifths were seen once. Sequencing was done on a sample of PBMCs or T cells enriched from blood (not recorded which). Source of these receptors: a man aged 35 to 55 who had recovered from COVID-19.

This chain joins TRBV12-3 or TRBV12-4 and TRBJ2-3; TRBD1 might be the D (6 bases). The CDR3 covers 12 residues. Between the trimmed V and J ends, which lost 5 bases and 5 bases, there was a span of 8 bases. DNA for the CDR3: TGTGCCAGCAGTCGGACAGTAGATACGCAGTATTTT. Translated, it gives CASSRTVDTQYF.

The table lists this clone with a few counts. The chain uses TRBV19 and TRBJ1-3, with 7 bases matching TRBD1. V lost 5 bases to trimming and J lost 0 bases; unmatched junction nucleotides: 1. CDR3 length: 14 amino acids. CDR1 LNHDA and CDR2 SQIVND come from the germline V gene (reference sequence). The DNA of the CDR3 is TGTGCCAGTAGTTACAGGGGCTCTGGAAACACCATATATTTT. This sequence encodes CASSYRGSGNTIYF.

The J gene is TRBJ2-1, the V gene TRBV10-3, with D maybe TRBD1 (7 bases). V shed 10 bases and J shed 7 bases, with 20 bases lying between them. Germline assignment: CDR1 ENHRY and CDR2 SYGVKD. The CDR3 extends over 14 amino acids. The CDR3 spells CATQGEAGGNEQFF. Here the CDR3 DNA reads TGTGCCACCCAGGGGGAGGCCGGGGGAAATGAGCAGTTCTTC.

The rearrangement uses TRBV2 and TRBJ1-1, with no clear D. Germline V gene sequence: CDR1 SNHLY, CDR2 FYNNEI. Trimming stripped 7 bases from V and 0 bases from J, with 12 bases between. The CDR3 runs 14 residues. CDR3: CASNLMGLNTEAFF. The CDR3 DNA is TGTGCCAGCAATCTGATGGGCTTGAACACTGAAGCTTTCTTT.

This clone has a count of ten or more. The CDR3 loop reads CASSQPRDYQTYNEQFF. In DNA form, the CDR3 reads TGTGCCAGCAGCCAGCCCAGGGACTACCAAACGTACAATGAGCAGTTCTTC. The chain links TRBV3-1 (or the pseudogene TRBV3-2) to TRBJ2-1, with TRBD2 identical over 7 bases. The V gene's germline CDR1 is LGHDT and CDR2 YNNKEL (reference sequence). V shed 3 bases and J 4 bases; nucleotides not matched to a gene: 12. CDR3 length: 17 amino acids.

On this clone itself: Sequence at one end of the junction differs from germline and may be a read error. This chain uses TRBV7-7 with TRBJ2-4; D is perhaps TRBD1 (5 bases). Per germline, CDR1 SSHAT and CDR2 FNYEAQ (reference sequence). The CDR3 runs 13 residues. In DNA, the CDR3 is TGTGCTAGCAGCTTGAGCAGGGATGACATTCAGTACTTC. Protein: CASSLSRDDIQYF.

This chain connects TRBV7-8 to TRBJ2-2; TRBD2 agrees at 10 bases. The junction had 7 bases not matched to a gene; V was cut back by 5 bases and J by 7 bases. The CDR3 runs 15 residues. CDR1 is SGHVS and CDR2 is FQNEAQ in the germline V gene. The CDR3 spells CASSESGRAVGELFF. The CDR3 DNA reads TGTGCCAGCAGCGAAAGCGGGAGGGCCGTCGGGGAGCTGTTTTTT.

The chain employs TRBV7-9 and TRBJ2-7; possibly TRBD2 for D (7 bases). The germline V and J ends were trimmed by 7 bases and 5 bases, with 12 bases remaining between them. Germline V lookup: CDR1 SEHNR, CDR2 FQNEAQ (reference sequence). The CDR3 covers 12 residues. CDR3 bases: TGTGCCAGCAAAGGGGGGGAGGACGAGCAGTACTTC. It is translated as CASKGGEDEQYF.

The chain combines TRBV11-3 with TRBJ2-1; TRBD2 aligns across 11 bases. V gave up 5 bases and J gave up 7 bases; unmatched junction bases: 7. The CDR3 spans 15 residues. Germline loops: CDR1 SGHNT, CDR2 YENEEA. The CDR3 region has the DNA TGTGCCAGCAGCGCCACCGGGACTAGCGGTAATGAGCAGTTCTTC. Protein product: CASSATGTSGNEQFF.

This clone was recorded once. V gene TRBV5-1 combines with J gene TRBJ1-4; D is unresolved. V was clipped by 3 bases and J by 5 bases, with 17 bases between them. The germline gives CDR1 SGHRS, CDR2 YFSETQ. This CDR3 comprises 16 residues. Here the CDR3 DNA reads TGCGCCAGCAGCTCCGGACTCCAGACGTGGAATGAAAAACTGTTTTTT. This gives the protein CASSSGLQTWNEKLFF. Variable domain in full (rest from reference TRBV5-1 and TRBJ1-4): KAGVTQTPRYLIKTRGQQVTLSCSPISGHRSVSWYQQTPGQGLQFLFEYFSETQRNKGNFPGRFSGRQFSNSRSEMNVSTLELGDSALYLCASSSGLQTWNEKLFFGSGTQLSVL.

The J gene is TRBJ2-1, the V gene TRBV19; 8 nucleotides line up with TRBD1. Germline V lookup: CDR1 LNHDA, CDR2 SQIVND (reference sequence). The CDR3 totals 14 residues. After removal of 3 bases from V and 6 bases from J, the junction contained 4 bases not matched to a gene. CDR3 bases: TGTGCCAGTAGTATTTCAGGGGGCGGCAATGAGCAGTTCTTC. Encoded protein: CASSISGGGNEQFF.

This chain links TRBV6-5 with TRBJ1-1; possibly TRBD1 for D (6 bases). The CDR3 extends over 12 amino acids. V shed 5 bases and J shed 12 bases, with 16 bases lying between them. The germline CDR1 and CDR2 sequences are MNHEY and SVGAGI. CDR3 in amino acids: CASSKRDGGPFF. The DNA for the CDR3 is TGTGCCAGCAGTAAGCGAGACGGGGGGCCTTTCTTT.

The chain has TRBV6-5 and TRBJ2-5; D remains ambiguous. The CDR3 consists of 13 residues. Trimming left V 5 bases short and J 2 bases short, with 9 bases between. In germline, CDR1 is MNHEY, CDR2 SVGAGI. DNA of the CDR3: TGTGCCAGCAGTCGAGCTAGACAAGAGACCCAGTACTTC. Its translation is CASSRARQETQYF.

The rearrangement uses TRBV7-9 and TRBJ1-6; 10 bases align to TRBD1. The junction had 6 bases not matched to a gene; V was cut back by 5 bases and J by 5 bases. The germline CDR1 and CDR2 sequences are SEHNR and FQNEAQ (reference sequence). This CDR3 is 16 amino acids long. DNA for the CDR3: TGTGCCAGCAGCACCGACAGGGGGCTGGATAATTCACCCCTCCACTTT. It encodes CASSTDRGLDNSPLHF.

The chain couples TRBV19 to TRBJ1-1; the match to TRBD1 covers 8 bases. CDR1 and CDR2 (germline): LNHDA, SQIVND (reference sequence). Unmatched junction bases numbered 8, after V lost 5 bases and J lost 3 bases. This CDR3 has 15 amino acids. Here the CDR3 DNA reads TGTGCCAGTAGTTTAAGCAGGACAGGGCACACTGAAGCTTTCTTT. Translating it yields CASSLSRTGHTEAFF.

The chain combines TRBV27 with TRBJ1-2; D perhaps matches TRBD1 (6 bases). The CDR3 covers 13 residues. Germline V lookup: CDR1 MNHEY, CDR2 SMNVEV (reference sequence). The germline V and J ends were trimmed by 4 bases and 2 bases, with 8 bases remaining between them. The CDR3 is CASSYRVNYGYTF. CDR3 nucleotides: TGTGCCAGCAGTTACAGGGTAAACTATGGCTACACCTTC.

This clone came up once. V usage is TRBV21-1 and J usage is TRBJ2-2; the D call TRBD1 from the table was never checked on the DNA. TRBV21-1 is deemed a pseudogene. This CDR3 comprises 17 residues. The CDR3 nucleotides read TGTGCCAGCAGCAAACGGAGACAGCCACCTGGCGCCGGGGAGCTGTTTTTT. This translates into CASSKRRQPPGAGELFF.

Notes on this clone: The junction differs from germline at one of its ends, possibly a read error. The rearrangement joins TRBV10-1 to TRBJ2-1; 8 nucleotides line up with TRBD2. The germline gives CDR1 WNHNN, CDR2 SYGVQD (reference sequence). The CDR3 runs to 17 residues. The CDR3 DNA follows: TGCGCCAGCAGTCAGTCCTCCACTAGCGGAGGGTCCAATGAGCAGTTCTTC. Translating gives CASSQSSTSGGSNEQFF.

The CDR3: CASSPSSSNTEAFF. The CDR3 nucleotides are TGTGCCAGCTCACCATCCAGTTCGAACACTGAAGCTTTCTTT. This chain joins TRBV18 and TRBJ1-1; D remains ambiguous. This CDR3 spans 14 amino acids. Between the trimmed V and J ends, which lost 2 bases and 1 base, there was a span of 8 bases. Germline V CDR1 and CDR2: KGHSH, LQKENI.

V is TRBV6-1 and J is TRBJ1-2, with D unclear. In germline, CDR1 is MNHNS, CDR2 SASEGT. The CDR3 contains 14 residues. With 3 bases removed from V and 6 bases from J, the gap between germline ends came to 14 bases. This CDR3 is CASSEASAKNGYTF. DNA for the CDR3: TGTGCCAGCAGTGAGGCCAGCGCAAAAAATGGCTACACCTTC.

This clone was observed a handful of times. The chain uses TRBV20-1 and TRBJ1-4; D remains ambiguous. The CDR3 totals 11 residues. The germline CDR1 and CDR2 sequences are DFQATT and SNEGSKA (reference sequence). The germline V and J ends were trimmed by 7 bases and 6 bases, with 9 bases remaining between them. The CDR3: CSGQIDEKLFF. As DNA, the CDR3 is TGCAGTGGCCAAATAGATGAAAAACTGTTTTTT.

The chain is built from TRBV4-3 and TRBJ2-1, with TRBD2 matching 9 bases. This CDR3 comprises 15 residues. V was clipped by 3 bases and J by 4 bases; unmatched bases: 4. Germline V gene data show CDR1 as LGHNA and CDR2 as YSLEER. For the CDR3, the DNA is TGCGCCAGCAGCCATCGTAGCGGGAGTTACAATGAGCAGTTCTTC. Translation: CASSHRSGSYNEQFF.

CDR3 sequence reads: CASSLYGGLSTGELFF. CDR3 nucleotide sequence: TGTGCCAGCAGTTTATATGGCGGGTTATCCACCGGGGAGCTGTTTTTT. The V call is TRBV6-5, the J call TRBJ2-2; D is possibly TRBD2 (5 bases). CDR1 and CDR2 (germline): MNHEY, SVGAGI. CDR3 size: 16 residues. V was clipped by 4 bases and J by 4 bases, with 16 bases between them.

The chain couples TRBV11-2 to TRBJ2-7, with 10 bases fitting TRBD2. The CDR3 covers 15 residues. V lost 4 bases to trimming and J lost 7 bases; unmatched junction nucleotides: 10. CDR1 and CDR2 from the germline V gene are SGHAT and FQNNGV. CDR3 region: CASSSPLAGEKEQYF. For the CDR3, the DNA is TGTGCCAGCAGCTCACCCCTAGCGGGAGAGAAGGAGCAGTACTTC.

The V and J genes are TRBV28 and TRBJ1-1, with unresolved D. V was cut by 4 bases and J by 9 bases, with 15 bases left in between. Per the germline V gene, CDR1 is MDHEN and CDR2 is SYDVKM. This CDR3 has 13 residues. The CDR3 is CASSSGWWVKAFF. The CDR3 nucleotides read TGTGCCAGCAGTTCGGGGTGGTGGGTGAAAGCTTTCTTT.

This rearrangement joins TRBV19 to TRBJ1-1, with D possibly TRBD1 on 5 matching bases. Per germline, CDR1 LNHDA and CDR2 SQIVND (reference sequence). The germline V and J ends were trimmed by 7 bases and 3 bases, with 12 bases remaining between them. The CDR3 has 13 residues. CDR3 coding DNA: TGTGCCAGTACTCCTAAGACAGACACTGAAGCTTTCTTT. It translates to CASTPKTDTEAFF.

The J gene is TRBJ2-7, the V gene TRBV7-9, with TRBD1 as a possible D gene (5 bases). The V end was cut by 1 base, the J end by 7 bases, with 23 bases between. This CDR3 comprises 17 residues. CDR1 is SEHNR and CDR2 is FQNEAQ in the germline V gene (reference sequence). The chain's CDR3 is CASSLGASGQGGVEQYF. The DNA for the CDR3 is TGTGCCAGCAGCTTAGGTGCCTCAGGGCAGGGTGGAGTTGAGCAGTACTTC.